This T cell receptor (beta chain) came from a study of blood T cell repertoires in COVID-19. Germline V lookup: CDR1 MNHEY, CDR2 SMNVEV (reference sequence). This CDR3 has 13 residues. The ends were cut back, 4 bases at V and 8 bases at J, with 11 bases in the middle. Method: immunoSEQ multiplex PCR; TCRdb's copy keeps in-frame clones and lacks some. Among 300,000 to 400,000 clones listed, roughly 90% were seen once. This TCR derives from a woman in her thirties with COVID-19, enrolled during active disease. V is TRBV27 and J is TRBJ1-4; possibly TRBD1 for D (6 bases). The sequencing sample was made of peripheral blood. The CDR3 coding sequence is TGTGCCAGCAGTTACACAGGGATGGAAAAACTGTTTTTT. Residues: CASSYTGMEKLFF.